This T cell receptor beta chain was sequenced during a study of T cell responses to AZD1222 COVID-19 vaccine. Profiling relied on immunoSEQ multiplex PCR, and the TCRdb table lists in-frame clones only, not all of them. The repertoire holds tens of thousands of clones, roughly 86% seen once, with roughly 7.3% in the top ten. The CDR3 is made up of 12 amino acids. The germline V gene has CDR1 MNHEY and CDR2 SVGAGI. V was pared by 6 bases and J by 7 bases, with 2 bases of the junction left unmatched. The chain employs TRBV6-5 and TRBJ2-7, with 11 bases identical to TRBD2. This TCR came from an adult in good health. The material was peripheral blood, obtained on day 0 of AZD1222 vaccination. The CDR3 here is CASRLAGGEQYF. In DNA, the CDR3 is TGTGCCAGCAGATTAGCGGGAGGGGAGCAGTACTTC.